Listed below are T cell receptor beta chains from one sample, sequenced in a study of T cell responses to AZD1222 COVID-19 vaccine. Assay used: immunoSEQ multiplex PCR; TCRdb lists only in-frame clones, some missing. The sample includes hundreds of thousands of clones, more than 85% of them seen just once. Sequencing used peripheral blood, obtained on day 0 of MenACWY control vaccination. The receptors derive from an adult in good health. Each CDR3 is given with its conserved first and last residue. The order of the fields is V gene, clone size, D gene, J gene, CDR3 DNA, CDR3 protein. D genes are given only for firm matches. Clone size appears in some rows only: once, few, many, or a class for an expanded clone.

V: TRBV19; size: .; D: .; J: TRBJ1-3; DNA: TGTGCCAGTAGTATATTCTCCTCTGGAAACACCATATATTTT; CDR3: CASSIFSSGNTIYF
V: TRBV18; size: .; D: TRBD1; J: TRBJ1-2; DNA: TGTGCCAGCTCACCCGGGACAGGCCCTTTTAACTATGGCTACACCTTC; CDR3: CASSPGTGPFNYGYTF
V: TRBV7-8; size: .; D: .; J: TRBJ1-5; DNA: TGTGCCAGCAGCTTAGCGGGGGATCAGCCCCAGCATTTT; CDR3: CASSLAGDQPQHF
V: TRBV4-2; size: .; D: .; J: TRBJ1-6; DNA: TGTGCCAGCAGCCAAGATAGGGGAGGCTCTAGCTCCTATAATTCACCCCTCCACTTT; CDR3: CASSQDRGGSSSYNSPLHF
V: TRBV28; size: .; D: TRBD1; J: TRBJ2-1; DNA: TGTGCCAGCAGTTTAGGGACAGGGGGTAACAATGAGCAGTTCTTC; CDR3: CASSLGTGGNNEQFF
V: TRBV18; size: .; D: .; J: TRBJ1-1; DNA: TGTGCCAGCTCACCACCTACAGGACCGAACACTGAAGCTTTCTTT; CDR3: CASSPPTGPNTEAFF
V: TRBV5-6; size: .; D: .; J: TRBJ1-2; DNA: TGTGCCAGCAGCTTGGGGGGCCTAGACTATGGCTACACCTTC; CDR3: CASSLGGLDYGYTF
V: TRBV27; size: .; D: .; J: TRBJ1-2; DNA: TGTGCCAGCAGTGCCCGTGGGACGGAGGGCTACACCTTC; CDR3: CASSARGTEGYTF
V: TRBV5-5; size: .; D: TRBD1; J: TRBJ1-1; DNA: TGTGCCACCGGACGGGACAGGGGGACTGAAGCTTTCTTT; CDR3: CATGRDRGTEAFF
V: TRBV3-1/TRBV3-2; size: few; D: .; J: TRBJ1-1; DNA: TGTGCCAGCAGCCGCCCCCAGCAGAACACTGAAGCTTTCTTT; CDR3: CASSRPQQNTEAFF
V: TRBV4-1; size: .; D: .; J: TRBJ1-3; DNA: TGCGCCAGCAGCCCAGGGACATACTCTGGAAACACCATATATTTT; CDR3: CASSPGTYSGNTIYF
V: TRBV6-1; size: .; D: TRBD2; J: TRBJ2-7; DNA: TGTGCCAGCAGTGACCCGCGAGGTAGCGGGGTTGCCTACGAGCAGTACTTC; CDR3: CASSDPRGSGVAYEQYF
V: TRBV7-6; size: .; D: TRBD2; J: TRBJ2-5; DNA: TGTGCCAGCAGCGCTTGGGGGGGGGACTCGCCTTGGGAGACCCAGTACTTC; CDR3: CASSAWGGDSPWETQYF
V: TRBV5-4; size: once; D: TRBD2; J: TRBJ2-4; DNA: TGTGCCAGCAGCTTGTATAGCGGGGGGGCCGGGAGAGACATTCAGTACTTC; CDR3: CASSLYSGGAGRDIQYF
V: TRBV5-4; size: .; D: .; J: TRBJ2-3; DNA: TGTGCCAGCAGCAGCGAACCAGATACGCAGTATTTT; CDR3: CASSSEPDTQYF
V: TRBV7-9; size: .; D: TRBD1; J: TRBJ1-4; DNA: TGTGCCAGCAAGGGGGCCGGTGAAAAACTGTTTTTT; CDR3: CASKGAGEKLFF
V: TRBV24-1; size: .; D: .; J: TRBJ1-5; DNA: TGTGCCACCAGTGACCGGGGATTGTACCAGCATTTT; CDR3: CATSDRGLYQHF
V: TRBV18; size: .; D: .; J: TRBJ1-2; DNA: TGTGCCAGCTCCTCCCAGGGTCTAGAGAGTGGCTACACCTTC; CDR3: CASSSQGLESGYTF